These 22 T cell receptor beta chains were all obtained from the same sample, sequenced in a study of T cells in Graves' hyperthyroidism and ophthalmopathy. RNA transcripts gave rise to amplified TCR beta CDR3 regions. The HTBI set primed first-round TCR CDR3 RT-PCR. MiXCR, applied by TCRdb to the multiplex PCR reads, yields one record per CDR3 protein. The sample has about 620,000 distinct CDR3 sequences, around 16% seen once; the top ten hold around 4%. Sequences were obtained from blood. These receptors originate from a woman between 25 and 40 years old with Graves' hyperthyroidism.

The chain has TRBV10-3 and TRBJ2-7; 10 nucleotides align to TRBD1. Trimming at V came to 3 bases and at J to 7 bases, leaving 12 bases not matched to a gene. This CDR3 comprises 16 residues. From germline, CDR1 is ENHRY and CDR2 SYGVKD. CDR3 bases: TGTGCCATCAGTGAAGCCGAGGGGACAGGGGCATTTGAGCAGTACTTC. Translating gives CAISEAEGTGAFEQYF.

This clonotype was observed many times. The chain recombines TRBV6-2 or TRBV6-3 with TRBJ2-7; maybe TRBD1 (6 bases). The V gene's germline CDR1 is MNHEY and CDR2 SVGEGT. This CDR3 is built from 13 residues. Trimming took off 5 bases at V and 6 bases at J, with 14 bases between the two ends. CDR3 sequence reads: CASSHPDSFEQYF. The CDR3 DNA reads as TGTGCCAGCAGTCACCCGGACAGTTTCGAGCAGTACTTC.

Only a few counts were recorded for this clonotype. The chain links TRBV29-1 to TRBJ2-7; D remains unclear. CDR3 length equals 11 residues. CDR1 and CDR2 (germline): SQVTM, ANQGSEA. V lost 4 bases and J lost 6, with 10 bases in between. This CDR3 reads CSVVSFGEQYF. The CDR3 DNA sequence: TGCAGCGTTGTGTCCTTCGGCGAGCAGTACTTC.

This clonotype was detected once. This chain uses TRBV28 with TRBJ1-6; TRBD1 matches at 8 bases. There are 15 residues in the CDR3. Germline values: CDR1 MDHEN, CDR2 SYDVKM. The junction had 8 bases not matched to a gene; V was cut back by 3 bases and J by 10 bases. For the CDR3, the DNA is TGTGCCAGCAGTTTGGGGCCAGGGGGCGGCTCACCCCTCCACTTT. Amino acids: CASSLGPGGGSPLHF. Full variable domain (rest looked up from reference TRBV28 and TRBJ1-6): DVKVTQSSRYLVKRTGEKVFLECVQDMDHENMFWYRQDPGLGLRLIYFSYDVKMKEKGDIPEGYSVSREKKERFSLILESASTNQTSMYLCASSLGPGGGSPLHFGNGTRLTVT.

This clonotype was picked up a small number of times. CDR3 amino acids: CASSLTGGAQPQHF. CDR3 bases: TGTGCCAGCAGTTTAACTGGGGGGGCTCAGCCCCAGCATTTT. V gene TRBV27 combines with J gene TRBJ1-5, with D possibly TRBD1 on 6 matching bases. This CDR3 has 14 amino acids. Germline V gives CDR1 MNHEY, CDR2 SMNVEV (reference sequence). The V and J ends lost 2 bases and 6 bases respectively, with 11 bases between them.

A word on this clonotype: This may come from a read error, since a much larger clone is one base off. The V gene is TRBV3-1, the J gene TRBJ2-1; 14 nucleotides agree with TRBD2. The CDR3 contains 14 residues. CDR1 and CDR2 (germline): LGHDT, YNNKEL (reference sequence). J lost 8 bases, V lost 4 bases, and 1 base had no gene match. In DNA form, the CDR3 reads TGTGCCAGCAGCCGACTAGCGGGAGGGCATGAGCAGTTCTTC. Translation: CASSRLAGGHEQFF.

The rearrangement joins TRBV4-1 to TRBJ2-3; tentatively, D is TRBD2 (6 bases). Germline V lookup: CDR1 MGHRA, CDR2 YSYEKL. The CDR3 runs to 15 residues. V was cut by 7 bases and J by 0 bases, with 14 bases left in between. DNA of the CDR3: TGCGCCAGCAACGCGTACGGGAGAAGCACAGATACGCAGTATTTT. It translates to CASNAYGRSTDTQYF.

This clonotype was found many times. The rearrangement joins TRBV27 to TRBJ2-7; TRBD2 agrees at 11 bases. J was trimmed by 0 bases and V by 6 bases; bases with no gene match: 7. This CDR3 comprises 16 residues. CDR1 is MNHEY, CDR2 SMNVEV, per germline (reference sequence). Here the CDR3 DNA reads TGTGCCAGCAGAAGGCTTACTAGCGGGAGCTCCTACGAGCAGTACTTC. Translating it yields CASRRLTSGSSYEQYF.

The chain employs TRBV7-9 and TRBJ2-3; D might be TRBD1 (5 bases). The CDR3 extends over 14 amino acids. Trimming cost V 5 bases and J 1 base, with 10 bases left between them. The germline V gene has CDR1 SEHNR and CDR2 FQNEAQ (reference sequence). CDR3 sequence reads: CASSPRQRTDTQYF. The CDR3 coding sequence is TGTGCCAGCAGCCCCCGACAGCGCACAGATACGCAGTATTTT.

The chain couples TRBV6-1 to TRBJ2-5; 11 bases line up with TRBD2. Germline assignment: CDR1 MNHNS and CDR2 SASEGT. The junction had 5 bases not matched to a gene; V was cut back by 4 bases and J by 1 base. This CDR3 contains 16 residues. Written as DNA, the CDR3 is TGTGCCAGCAGTGGGGGGACTAGCGGCCTCCAAGAGACCCAGTACTTC. Translating gives CASSGGTSGLQETQYF.

The chain's CDR3 is CASSQQGSRQETQYF. The CDR3 DNA reads as TGTGCCAGTAGTCAACAGGGGAGTAGGCAAGAGACCCAGTACTTC. The chain carries TRBV19 and TRBJ2-5; TRBD1 matches 7 bases. Trimming cost V 5 bases and J 2 bases; bases outside gene matches: 8. CDR3 length: 15 amino acids. Germline V lookup: CDR1 LNHDA, CDR2 SQIVND (reference sequence).

The chain combines TRBV6-1 with TRBJ2-5; D is perhaps TRBD1 (6 bases). The V gene's germline CDR1 is MNHNS and CDR2 SASEGT. V lost 2 bases to trimming and J lost 0 bases, with 7 bases between them. The CDR3 length is 14 residues. The CDR3 DNA follows: TGTGCCAGCAGTGAACAGGGGAACCAAGAGACCCAGTACTTC. Encoded protein: CASSEQGNQETQYF.

This clonotype has just a few counts. The J gene is TRBJ2-3, the V gene TRBV7-9; TRBD2 matches 8 bases. This CDR3 has 15 amino acids. The V segment lost 5 bases and the J segment 4 bases; nucleotides outside the gene matches: 8. Germline CDR1 reads SEHNR; CDR2 reads FQNEAQ (reference sequence). The CDR3: CASSAREGRADTQYF. The CDR3 coding sequence is TGTGCCAGCAGCGCCCGGGAGGGGAGGGCAGATACGCAGTATTTT.

This clonotype was seen ten or more times. The chain is built from TRBV28 and TRBJ2-7, with TRBD2 identical over 9 bases. J lost 4 bases, V lost 2 bases, and 15 bases had no gene match. This CDR3 spans 18 amino acids. Germline values: CDR1 MDHEN, CDR2 SYDVKM. The CDR3 region has the DNA TGTGCCAGCAGTTTAAAACGGTGGGCGGGAGGGGGTCTATACGAGCAGTACTTC. Translating gives CASSLKRWAGGGLYEQYF.

The chain couples TRBV27 to TRBJ2-1; 10 bases line up with TRBD2. The V and J ends lost 6 bases and 4 bases, in that order; junction bases with no gene match: 12. The germline V gene has CDR1 MNHEY and CDR2 SMNVEV (reference sequence). The CDR3 covers 17 residues. The CDR3 nucleotides read TGTGCCAGCAGCCCAACACCGGGACTAGCGATTTACAATGAGCAGTTCTTC. Translating gives CASSPTPGLAIYNEQFF.

This clonotype was picked up many times. This chain links TRBV7-8 with TRBJ2-5; a possible D gene is TRBD2 (6 bases). V lost 1 base to trimming and J lost 5 bases, with 17 bases between them. Germline V gene data show CDR1 as SGHVS and CDR2 as FQNEAQ. The CDR3 length is 16 residues. This CDR3 is CASSLGPGTPVETQYF. The CDR3 DNA is TGTGCCAGCAGCTTAGGCCCCGGGACTCCGGTGGAGACCCAGTACTTC.

This clonotype was picked up many times. CDR3 in DNA: TGCAGTGCTAGCGCAACTTTAGACGAGCAGTACTTC. Its protein is CSASATLDEQYF. This rearrangement joins TRBV20-1 to TRBJ2-7; D remains ambiguous. Germline V gives CDR1 DFQATT, CDR2 SNEGSKA (reference sequence). V lost 3 bases to trimming and J lost 5 bases, with 11 bases between them. The CDR3 covers 12 residues.

This clonotype was seen at least ten times. The rearrangement links TRBV7-8 to TRBJ2-4, with 11 nucleotides matching TRBD1. Germline V gives CDR1 SGHVS, CDR2 FQNEAQ. V was clipped by 4 bases and J by 8 bases; unmatched bases: 10. The CDR3 spans 16 residues. This CDR3 is CASSSFAGTGGDIQYF. The DNA of the CDR3 is TGTGCCAGCAGCTCCTTTGCCGGGACAGGGGGGGACATTCAGTACTTC.

The sample holds a few counts of this clonotype. The chain is built from TRBV20-1 and TRBJ2-5, with D possibly being TRBD1 or TRBD2 (6 bases each). Germline V lookup: CDR1 DFQATT, CDR2 SNEGSKA (reference sequence). The V and J ends lost 5 bases and 4 bases respectively, with 17 bases between them. This CDR3 has 14 amino acids. The CDR3 reads CSAVRGQGGETQYF. CDR3 in DNA: TGCAGTGCTGTCCGGGGGCAGGGTGGAGAGACCCAGTACTTC.

This clonotype was seen a few times. This chain joins TRBV7-2 and TRBJ2-7, with 8 bases matching TRBD1. Unmatched junction bases numbered 10, after V lost 7 bases and J lost 2 bases. This CDR3 comprises 15 residues. Germline CDR1 SGHTA, CDR2 FQGNSA. This CDR3 reads CASNGRGQATYEQYF. The CDR3 DNA reads TGTGCCAGCAACGGCCGGGGACAGGCCACCTACGAGCAGTACTTC.

The V and J genes are TRBV27 and TRBJ2-1; D is ambiguous. CDR1 and CDR2 from the germline V gene are MNHEY and SMNVEV (reference sequence). V was clipped by 4 bases and J by 10 bases, with 14 bases between them. The CDR3 spans 13 residues. The chain's CDR3 is CASSSSTSNEQFF. Here the CDR3 DNA reads TGTGCCAGCAGTTCATCCACCTCCAACGAGCAGTTCTTC.

This clonotype occurred many times. The chain links TRBV28 to TRBJ2-7; 8 nucleotides agree with TRBD2. Germline CDR1 MDHEN, CDR2 SYDVKM. The CDR3 extends over 16 amino acids. J was trimmed by 1 base and V by 6 bases; bases with no gene match: 11. CDR3 in amino acids: CASRPPVAGGSYEQYF. CDR3 in DNA: TGTGCCAGCAGACCTCCGGTTGCGGGAGGTTCCTACGAGCAGTACTTC. The variable domain in full, completed from reference TRBV28 and TRBJ2-7, reads DVKVTQSSRYLVKRTGEKVFLECVQDMDHENMFWYRQDPGLGLRLIYFSYDVKMKEKGDIPEGYSVSREKKERFSLILESASTNQTSMYLCASRPPVAGGSYEQYFGPGTRLTVT.